The 14 T cell receptor beta chains reported below all come from one sample, sequenced in a study of blood T cell repertoires in COVID-19. The table came from immunoSEQ multiplex PCR; TCRdb's copy has only in-frame clones and leaves some out. The data show approximately 250,000 clones, around four fifths seen once. Sequencing input: peripheral blood. The source is a woman in her sixties with active or convalescent COVID-19.

The chain carries TRBV19 and TRBJ2-1, with 14 bases fitting TRBD2. The length of the CDR3 is 15 residues. V was pared by 9 bases and J by 2 bases, with 3 bases of the junction left unmatched. The germline V gene has CDR1 LNHDA and CDR2 SQIVND (reference sequence). The DNA for the CDR3 is TGTGCCAGCCGACTAGCGGGGGGGCCCTACAATGAGCAGTTCTTC. Translated, it gives CASRLAGGPYNEQFF.

The CDR3 bases are TGTGCCAGCAGCTTAGACTCGTCCGGGACTAGTAACAGGGGTGAGCAGTTCTTC. It specifies CASSLDSSGTSNRGEQFF. The chain is built from TRBV11-3 and TRBJ2-1; D is possibly TRBD2 (8 bases). The CDR3 totals 18 residues. Germline V CDR1 and CDR2: SGHNT, YENEEA. Trimming took off 0 bases at V and 9 bases at J, with 24 bases between the two ends.

This clone was observed a handful of times. This chain connects TRBV30 to TRBJ2-1; a possible D gene is TRBD2 (7 bases). Germline V gene lookup returns CDR1 GTSNPN and CDR2 SVGIG (reference sequence). The V end lost 2 bases, the J end lost 4 bases, and 15 bases lay between the germline ends. The CDR3 has 15 amino acids. The CDR3 is CAWSSTGGGYNEQFF. Written as DNA, the CDR3 is TGTGCCTGGAGTTCGACGGGGGGCGGGTACAATGAGCAGTTCTTC.

The V call is TRBV7-3, the J call TRBJ2-4, with 8 bases identical to TRBD1. J was trimmed by 3 bases and V by 5 bases; bases with no gene match: 9. The germline V gene has CDR1 SGHTA and CDR2 FQGTGA. The CDR3 covers 16 residues. The CDR3 DNA is TGTGCCAGCAGCCCAACTGGGACAGGAGTCAAAAACATTCAGTACTTC. Protein: CASSPTGTGVKNIQYF.

This clone was found once. The genes are TRBV5-1 and TRBJ2-2, with 11 bases lining up with TRBD1. The trim removed 1 base at V and 2 bases at J, leaving 4 bases unmatched. Per germline, CDR1 SGHRS and CDR2 YFSETQ. The CDR3 is 17 residues long. In nucleotides, the CDR3 is TGCGCCAGCAGCTTGCGGACAGGGGGCTTTAACACCGGGGAGCTGTTTTTT. Amino acids: CASSLRTGGFNTGELFF.

V is TRBV6-5 and J is TRBJ1-5; 9 nucleotides align to TRBD1. J gave up 7 bases and V 5 bases, and 6 bases lay outside the gene matches. The V gene's germline CDR1 is MNHEY and CDR2 SVGAGI. The CDR3 is 14 amino acids. The chain's CDR3 is CASSHRDREQPQHF. As DNA, the CDR3 is TGTGCCAGCAGTCACCGGGACAGGGAGCAGCCCCAGCATTTT.

This clone was seen once. The V call is TRBV28, the J call TRBJ1-5; no definite D call. This CDR3 has 13 amino acids. The V gene lost 5 bases and the J gene lost 3 bases, with 8 bases spanning the gap. Germline values: CDR1 MDHEN, CDR2 SYDVKM. Here the CDR3 reads CASSRQYNQPQHF. CDR3 nucleotide sequence: TGTGCCAGCAGTCGACAATACAATCAGCCCCAGCATTTT.

The chain carries TRBV7-8 and TRBJ2-5, with 8 bases that match TRBD1. CDR1 is SGHVS and CDR2 is FQNEAQ in the germline V gene. This CDR3 contains 13 residues. V shed 3 bases, J shed 5 bases, and the junction held 2 bases outside the gene matches. CDR3 nucleotides: TGTGCCAGCAGCTTGGACAGGGCGGAGACCCAGTACTTC. Its protein product is CASSLDRAETQYF.

This rearrangement joins TRBV10-2 to TRBJ1-5; D not resolved. V was clipped by 8 bases and J by 4 bases, with 21 bases between them. There are 16 residues in the CDR3. Germline values: CDR1 WSHSY, CDR2 SAAADI. This CDR3 is CASSPAGAGENQPQHF. The CDR3 region has the DNA TGCGCCAGCTCCCCAGCGGGAGCTGGAGAAAATCAGCCCCAGCATTTT.

V is TRBV6-5 and J is TRBJ2-7; 7 bases map to TRBD2. Trimming cost V 7 bases and J 4 bases; bases outside gene matches: 10. The germline gives CDR1 MNHEY, CDR2 SVGAGI. The CDR3 extends over 14 amino acids. CDR3 residues: CASNVGGIQYEQYF. DNA for the CDR3: TGTGCCAGCAACGTCGGGGGGATTCAATACGAGCAGTACTTC.

This clone showed up just a few times. CDR3 coding DNA: TGTGCCAGCAGCTTACAAGGGGGGGCGGATGAGCAGTTCTTC. Encoded protein: CASSLQGGADEQFF. J is TRBJ2-1 and V is TRBV7-9; TRBD2 might be the D (7 bases). The germline V and J ends were trimmed by 2 bases and 8 bases, with 13 bases remaining between them. There are 14 residues in the CDR3. Germline V gene lookup returns CDR1 SEHNR and CDR2 FQNEAQ (reference sequence).

The chain uses TRBV11-2 and TRBJ1-4; D is possibly TRBD1 (6 bases). Trimming took 0 bases from V and 9 from J, leaving 11 bases between them. Per germline, CDR1 SGHAT and CDR2 FQNNGV. The CDR3 has 14 residues. The CDR3 here is CASSLERQGQKLFF. The CDR3 DNA follows: TGTGCCAGCAGCTTAGAACGTCAGGGGCAAAAACTGTTTTTT.

The V and J genes are TRBV19 and TRBJ1-1; D gene unclear. With 5 bases removed from V and 0 bases from J, the gap between germline ends came to 22 bases. The length of the CDR3 is 18 residues. CDR1 and CDR2 (germline): LNHDA, SQIVND (reference sequence). The CDR3 nucleotides read TGTGCCAGTAGTCCCTCATGGACGGACTTCACAATGAACACTGAAGCTTTCTTT. Translation: CASSPSWTDFTMNTEAFF.

CDR3 amino acids: CASTTGTNEQYF. The CDR3 DNA follows: TGTGCCAGCACGACAGGGACGAACGAGCAGTACTTC. The V gene is TRBV12-3 or TRBV12-4, the J gene TRBJ2-7; 7 bases line up with TRBD1. The CDR3 consists of 12 residues. V lost 7 bases to trimming and J lost 5 bases; unmatched junction nucleotides: 5.